These T cell receptor beta chains were read from a single sample in a study of blood T cell repertoires in COVID-19. TCRdb keeps only in-frame clones here, not all; method: immunoSEQ multiplex PCR. Of tens of thousands of clones listed, roughly 90% are singletons. The sample comprised peripheral blood. These receptors came from a man under 40 with acute or convalescent COVID-19. The CDR3 runs from the conserved cysteine through the conserved F or W. D genes are given only for firm matches. Expanded clones get a size class; other rows say once, few or many, or leave the size out.

- | TRBJ2-7 | TRBV7-3 | - | TGTGCCAGCAGCTTAACCGGGACTTCCAACGAGCAGTACTTC | CASSLTGTSNEQYF
- | TRBJ1-1 | TRBV19 | - | TGTGCCAGTACGAAGGGGAGGAAAGTGCGGCCGAACACTGAAGCTTTCTTT | CASTKGRKVRPNTEAFF
TRBD2 | TRBJ2-1 | TRBV3-1/TRBV3-2 | - | TGTGCCAGCAGCCGGGGGGAGGGGTGGAGATACAATGAGCAGTTCTTC | CASSRGEGWRYNEQFF
- | TRBJ2-2 | TRBV6-2/TRBV6-3 | once | TGTGCCAGCAGTTACCCCACGAGCGCACGCCCGAACACCGGGGAGCTGTTTTTT | CASSYPTSARPNTGELFF
- | TRBJ2-1 | TRBV19 | - | TGTGCCAGTAGTCCGAGGGGGTCAAATGAGCAGTTCTTC | CASSPRGSNEQFF
TRBD2 | TRBJ2-3 | TRBV19 | - | TGTGCCAGTAGTATCCGCGGGGGGGATACGCAGTATTTT | CASSIRGGDTQYF
TRBD1 | TRBJ2-5 | TRBV5-1 | - | TGCGCCAGCAGCTCGGGACAGTTCCAAGAGACCCAGTACTTC | CASSSGQFQETQYF
- | TRBJ2-6 | TRBV7-2 | once | TGTGCCAGCAGCTTCGGGGGATCTGGGGCCAACGTCCTGACTTTC | CASSFGGSGANVLTF
- | TRBJ1-4 | TRBV3-1/TRBV3-2 | - | TGTGCCAGCAGCCTAACAACTAATGAAAAACTGTTTTTT | CASSLTTNEKLFF
- | TRBJ1-2 | TRBV6-5 | - | TGTGCCAGCAGTTACAGGGGTGATGGCTACACCTTC | CASSYRGDGYTF
- | TRBJ2-2 | TRBV5-1 | - | TGCGCCAGCAGCCCCCCCAGGGGTAACACCGGGGAGCTGTTTTTT | CASSPPRGNTGELFF
TRBD1 | TRBJ2-1 | TRBV5-5 | - | TGTGCCAGCAGCTACGACTACGACAGGGACCTATACAATGAGCAGTTCTTC | CASSYDYDRDLYNEQFF
TRBD1 | TRBJ2-7 | TRBV30 | - | TGTGCCTGGGGGACAGGGATCTACGAGCAGTACTTC | CAWGTGIYEQYF
TRBD2 | TRBJ2-3 | TRBV5-1 | - | TGCGCCAGCAGCCCCGCTTCAGCGGGGGGGCAGAATACGCAGTATTTT | CASSPASAGGQNTQYF
TRBD1 | TRBJ2-2 | TRBV19 | once | TGTGCCAGTAGTATTAGGGGACAGGGCCGCGACCGGGAGCTGTTTTTT | CASSIRGQGRDRELFF
- | TRBJ1-1 | TRBV5-1 | - | TGCGCCAGCAGCTTGGGGTTTGCAGGGAACACTGAAGCTTTCTTT | CASSLGFAGNTEAFF
TRBD1 | TRBJ1-2 | TRBV28 | - | TGTGCCAGCAGCCTCCCGGACAGGGGGCGAAACTATGGCTACACCTTC | CASSLPDRGRNYGYTF
TRBD2 | TRBJ2-1 | TRBV15 | - | TGTGCCACCAGCAGAGATGGGGAGCTAGCGGAGTACAATGAGCAGTTCTTC | CATSRDGELAEYNEQFF
- | TRBJ1-1 | TRBV5-1 | few | TGCGCCAGCAGCATAGGAGGGGATCCCACTGAAGCTTTCTTT | CASSIGGDPTEAFF
- | TRBJ2-2 | TRBV5-4 | - | TGTGCCAGCACCGACGCAACAGGGCCCACCGGGGAGCTGTTTTTT | CASTDATGPTGELFF
TRBD2 | TRBJ2-3 | TRBV11-2 | - | TGTGCCAGCAGCTTAGGCCTAGCGGGAGGGGTAGATACGCAGTATTTT | CASSLGLAGGVDTQYF
TRBD1 | TRBJ1-2 | TRBV19 | - | TGTGCCAGTAGTGTTGGACAGGGATATGGCTACACCTTC | CASSVGQGYGYTF
- | TRBJ1-2 | TRBV18 | - | TGTGCCAGCTCACGTGACAGGCTGACACTATTCGGCTACACCTTC | CASSRDRLTLFGYTF
TRBD1 | TRBJ1-2 | TRBV30 | - | TGTGCCTCTAATCCGGGACAGGGGGTTTATGGCTACACCTTC | CASNPGQGVYGYTF
- | TRBJ1-2 | TRBV2 | - | TGTGCCAGCAGTCCCAGAAACAATGGCTACACCTTC | CASSPRNNGYTF
TRBD1 | TRBJ1-2 | TRBV18 | - | TGTGCCAGCTCACCCCCAACGACAGGGGGGAACTATGGCTACACCTTC | CASSPPTTGGNYGYTF
TRBD1 | TRBJ2-5 | TRBV27 | - | TGTGCCAGCAGGGGGACAGGGAGTCAAGAGACCCAGTACTTC | CASRGTGSQETQYF
- | TRBJ1-4 | TRBV27 | - | TGTGCCAGCAGTTTGTCAGGTCCTAATGAAAAACTGTTTTTT | CASSLSGPNEKLFF
TRBD1 | TRBJ1-3 | TRBV4-2 | - | TGTGCCAGCAGCCGGGACAGGTCCGGAAACACCATATATTTT | CASSRDRSGNTIYF
TRBD1 | TRBJ2-1 | TRBV15 | - | TGTGCCACCAGCAGAGATGGGGGACAGGGGGTCCGGCACAATGAGCAGTTCTTC | CATSRDGGQGVRHNEQFF
TRBD2 | TRBJ2-3 | TRBV4-2 | - | TGTGCCAGCAGCCAATCCCAACTAGCGGGGGGGGGAGATACGCAGTATTTT | CASSQSQLAGGGDTQYF
TRBD1 | TRBJ2-3 | TRBV9 | - | TGTGCCAGCAGCACCGGGACAGGCTTCGATACGCAGTATTTT | CASSTGTGFDTQYF
TRBD1 | TRBJ1-2 | TRBV19 | - | TGTGCCAGTAGGACAGGGGGTAGCGACTATGGCTACACCTTC | CASRTGGSDYGYTF
TRBD1 | TRBJ1-6 | TRBV6-5 | once | TGTGCCAGCAACCAAAGGACAGGGCCAGGTTCACCCCTCCACTTT | CASNQRTGPGSPLHF
- | TRBJ1-5 | TRBV19 | - | TGTGCCAGTAGTCCTGGACAGCGGCAGCCCCAGCATTTT | CASSPGQRQPQHF
TRBD1 | TRBJ1-1 | TRBV10-3 | - | TGTGCCATCAGTGAACAGGGGTATAACACTGAAGCTTTCTTT | CAISEQGYNTEAFF
- | TRBJ1-1 | TRBV2 | once | TGTGCCAGCAGCTTTGACAGTGTGAACACTGAAGCTTTCTTT | CASSFDSVNTEAFF
TRBD2 | TRBJ2-1 | TRBV7-8 | - | TGTGCCAGCAGCCACGTACTAGCGGAAGCCTACAATGAGCAGTTCTTC | CASSHVLAEAYNEQFF
TRBD1 | TRBJ1-5 | TRBV18 | - | TGTGCCAGCTCACCACTACAGGGGTTGCAGCCCCAGCATTTT | CASSPLQGLQPQHF